This T cell receptor (beta chain) was observed in a study of identical twins. From the 5' RACE reads, TCRdb called clonotypes with MiXCR, one entry per CDR3 protein. The sample has some 560,000 distinct CDR3 sequences; just under 10% are singletons. With V trimmed by 4 bases and J by 8 bases, 3 bases remained unmatched. The CDR3 length is 13 residues. CDR1 is GTSNPN and CDR2 is SVGIG in the germline V gene (reference sequence). The data were also submitted as part of a second study, on yellow fever vaccine responses in identical twins.

This clonotype was obtained from a woman aged 18-29 years in good health. This sequence joins TRBV30 and TRBJ2-1, with 12 bases lining up with TRBD2. Sequencing was carried out using PBMCs. In DNA form, the CDR3 reads TGTGCCTGGACTAGCGGGGGGGCCTATGAGCAGTTCTTC. It yields the protein CAWTSGGAYEQFF.